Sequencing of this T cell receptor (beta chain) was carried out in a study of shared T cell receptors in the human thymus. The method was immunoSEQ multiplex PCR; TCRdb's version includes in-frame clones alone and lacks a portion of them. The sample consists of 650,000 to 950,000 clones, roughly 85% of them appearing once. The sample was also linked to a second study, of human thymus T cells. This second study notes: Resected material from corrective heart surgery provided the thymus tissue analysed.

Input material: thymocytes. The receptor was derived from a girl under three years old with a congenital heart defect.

CDR3 in DNA: TGTGCCAGCAGTCCCGGTGGGGGCTATAACTATGGCTACACCTTC. This codes for CASSPGGGYNYGYTF. The chain is built from TRBV27 and TRBJ1-2; weak D call: TRBD1 (6 bases). CDR1 and CDR2 from the germline V gene are MNHEY and SMNVEV (reference sequence). V gave up 5 bases and J gave up 1 base, with 14 bases separating them. The CDR3 spans 15 residues.